Sequencing of this TCR beta chain was carried out in a study of T cell responses to AZD1222 COVID-19 vaccine (dated by TCRdb to the early 2020s). About the investigation overall: AZD1222 recipients with second doses at about 4 weeks or about 12 weeks were pooled, because spike-specific TCR depth and breadth did not differ between schedules. A total of around 240 trial participants underwent TCR sequencing, of whom about 200 had received two doses of AZD1222 and roughly 26 had received two doses of the MenACWY control vaccine. Trial participants were enrolled into age subgroups of 18-55, 56-69 and 70-plus years, which contained roughly 150, 30 and 60 TCR-sequenced participants, respectively.

Comments on this clone: What this receptor recognizes is not known. Per-base quality was not reported, and no clone a single base away is much larger than it.

The junction carries 4 bases between V and J, which are trimmed by 4 bases and 0 bases respectively. Including the terminal cysteine and phenylalanine, the CDR3 comprises 13 residues. The CDR3 DNA has 39 bases and is translated from base 1. The germline V gene specifies SGHTA as CDR1 and FQGNSA as CDR2. What the work shows at the level of the full study, not this receptor alone: A significant rise in spike-specific TCR breadth and depth was observed after two AZD1222 doses relative to day 0 and relative to MenACWY recipients. Reportedly, close to half of the unique spike-specific TCRs recognized epitopes lying outside the regions that are mutated in the B.1.351 and B.1.1.7 variants. The 56-69-year group was small, and its depth increase did not reach significance, likely because of low power. Most participants were white British and females outnumbered males, and the authors suggested that clonal diversity may have been underestimated. Conclusions about previously exposed vaccinees are limited, since just six or seven AZD1222 recipients were seropositive for SARS-CoV-2 at baseline. Because no day 14 peak-response samples were available, the repertoires could be characterized only after the peak T cell response. Vaccine-associated CD4 TCRs spanned the whole spike protein, with dominant responses in regions 160-218 and 743-854.

The CDR3 regions of human TCRbeta chains were analyzed by immunosequencing. Concerning the study's data processing: TCRs in the repertoires were compared against a reference library of SARS-CoV-2-specific TCRs that had been generated with the MIRA antigen-specificity platform. Breadth was defined as the fraction of unique TCRs that were SARS-CoV-2-associated, and depth was defined as the fraction of total T cells that were SARS-CoV-2-associated. Each spike-specific TCR was assigned to its reactive spike region and to a CD4 or CD8 class using the MIRA data. Log10-transformed breadth and depth values were compared by one-way ANOVA with Sidak's multiple comparisons tests. What TCRdb holds here is the immuneACCESS table cut down to in-frame rearrangements. Part of the clones is not present; checked against another copy, under half of the missing clones reflect an unresolved V gene, and the others are unexplained. V and J calls and clone size follow that table, whereas D and trimming were derived from the DNA. A total of 100,000 to 150,000 clones appear in this sample, around 87% of them only once. The ten biggest clones cover about 10% of the sample.

The meaning of the sample's time point label: baseline before first vaccination. Vaccinee samples were obtained from the UK trials COV001 and COV002, which included a single-blind randomized controlled phase 2/3 trial of AZD1222 (ChAdOx1 nCoV-19) in healthy adults. For TCRbeta chain sequencing, PBMC samples were collected from trial participants at day 0 and at day 28 after the second dose. The sequencing used peripheral blood, collected on day 0 of AZD1222 vaccination. The chain links TRBV7-2 with TRBJ2-1; the D gene cannot be resolved reliably. The sequence came from an adult in good health. The CDR3 region has the sequence CASSSPSYNEQFF. The nucleotides are TGTGCCAGCAGCTCTCCCTCCTACAATGAGCAGTTCTTC. The entire variable domain, with the stretches around the CDR3 drawn from the reference TRBV7-2 and TRBJ2-1 proteins, is GAGVSQSPSNKVTEKGKDVELRCDPISGHTALYWYRQSLGQGLEFLIYFQGNSAPDKSGLPSDRFSAERTGGSVSTLTIQRTQQEDSAVYLCASSSPSYNEQFFGPGTRLTVL.